The 26 T cell receptor beta chains given below trace back to one sample, sequenced in a study of a mutant IDH1 vaccine in newly diagnosed glioma. No antigen has been identified for these receptors. Sequenced by immunoSEQ multiplex PCR; TCRdb stores in-frame clones only, minus some. Here the sample spans some 130,000 clones, over 75% being singletons. Time point in this sample: week 11, during vaccination. Vaccination comprised doses that each held 300 ug of mutant IDH1 20-mer peptide, plus topical imiquimod. The sample consisted of PBMCs, taken from a glioma patient whose treatment included an IDH1 peptide vaccine. The receptors derive from a man aged 35-49 years with glioma.

This clone was detected a few times. V and J are TRBV2 and TRBJ2-1; a weak D match, TRBD2 (5 bases). V lost 7 bases and J 10 bases, leaving 17 bases between the germline ends. The CDR3 sequence is 13 residues long. Per the germline V gene, CDR1 is SNHLY and CDR2 is FYNNEI. This CDR3 is CASNLDFRKEQFF. In DNA, the CDR3 is TGTGCCAGCAACCTGGACTTCCGGAAAGAGCAGTTCTTC.

This rearrangement joins TRBV18 to TRBJ2-5; D is unclear. The CDR3 runs to 14 residues. Germline V gene data show CDR1 as KGHSH and CDR2 as LQKENI. Trimming stripped 5 bases from V and 1 base from J, with 11 bases between. The CDR3 DNA follows: TGTGCCAGCTCATCCCTTCCTTTCCAAGAGACCCAGTACTTC. This translates into CASSSLPFQETQYF.

J is TRBJ2-3 and V is TRBV6-1; possible D gene TRBD1, 6 bases. The germline V gene encodes CDR1 MNHNS and CDR2 SASEGT. The V end lost 4 bases, the J end lost 0 bases, and 8 bases lay between the germline ends. The CDR3 length is 14 residues. In DNA form, the CDR3 reads TGTGCCAGCAGTGGAGGACAGAGCACAGATACGCAGTATTTT. This codes for CASSGGQSTDTQYF.

The chain links TRBV4-3 to TRBJ2-1; TRBD1 matches 7 bases. The CDR3 runs 19 residues. Germline V lookup: CDR1 LGHNA, CDR2 YSLEER. V trimming: 4 bases; J trimming: 0 bases; junction bases outside the gene matches: 15. In DNA, the CDR3 is TGCGCCAGCAGCCCGTCAACCCGACAGGGACCGAGCTCCTACAATGAGCAGTTCTTC. It translates to CASSPSTRQGPSSYNEQFF.

The chain has TRBV6-5 and TRBJ2-4; D gene uncertain. Trimming took 6 bases from V and 2 from J, leaving 14 bases between them. There are 15 residues in the CDR3. Germline CDR1 reads MNHEY; CDR2 reads SVGAGI. In nucleotides, the CDR3 is TGTGCCAGCAGCCCAGCAGCTTCGACCAAAAACATTCAGTACTTC. This sequence encodes CASSPAASTKNIQYF.

The rearrangement links TRBV4-3 to TRBJ1-1, with D perhaps matching TRBD1 (6 bases). CDR3 size: 17 residues. Germline V gene data show CDR1 as LGHNA and CDR2 as YSLEER. Trimming stripped 1 base from V and 1 base from J, with 16 bases between. The CDR3 region has the DNA TGCGCCAGCAGCCAAGCTCGAGGGGGGGGGCAGAACACTGAAGCTTTCTTT. It codes for CASSQARGGGQNTEAFF.

This chain connects TRBV5-6 to TRBJ2-1; perhaps D is TRBD1 or TRBD2 (5 bases each). The CDR3 sequence is 17 residues long. V was clipped by 2 bases and J by 3 bases, with 18 bases between them. Germline V gives CDR1 SGHDT, CDR2 YYEEEE. The CDR3 protein is CASSFGIGARIYNEQFF. CDR3 nucleotide sequence: TGTGCCAGCAGCTTTGGTATCGGGGCGAGGATCTACAATGAGCAGTTCTTC.

This sequence joins TRBV5-6 and TRBJ2-5, with TRBD2 identical over 7 bases. Unmatched junction bases numbered 20, after V lost 4 bases and J lost 5 bases. The CDR3 covers 18 residues. The V gene's germline CDR1 is SGHDT and CDR2 YYEEEE. DNA for the CDR3: TGTGCCAGCAGCCCAGTCCAGCGGACTAGGGGTATGTCGGAGACCCAGTACTTC. Protein sequence: CASSPVQRTRGMSETQYF.

This clone was counted only a few times. The chain links TRBV11-3 to TRBJ2-1; D ambiguous. This CDR3 contains 12 residues. V gave up 3 bases and J gave up 6 bases, with 6 bases separating them. The germline CDR1 and CDR2 sequences are SGHNT and YENEEA. The DNA for the CDR3 is TGTGCCAGCAGCTTTAATGGCAATGAGCAGTTCTTC. Protein product: CASSFNGNEQFF.

This chain joins TRBV28 and TRBJ2-7, with D hard to call. V lost 7 bases to trimming and J lost 4 bases, with 14 bases between them. CDR3 length equals 13 residues. Germline assignment: CDR1 MDHEN and CDR2 SYDVKM. In DNA, the CDR3 is TGTGCCAGCACCCTAGGCCCGTTATACGAGCAGTACTTC. Its translation is CASTLGPLYEQYF.

This chain links TRBV19 with TRBJ1-5; D not resolved. This CDR3 spans 15 amino acids. Germline CDR1 is LNHDA and CDR2 is SQIVND (reference sequence). Trimming shortened V by 5 bases and J by 0 bases, and 11 bases separated the two germline ends. CDR3 coding DNA: TGTGCCAGTAGTGGGCCACAAGATAGCAATCAGCCCCAGCATTTT. Translating gives CASSGPQDSNQPQHF.

The chain couples TRBV6-5 to TRBJ2-1, with D maybe TRBD2 (5 bases). CDR1 is MNHEY and CDR2 is SVGAGI in the germline V gene. This CDR3 has 15 residues. Trimming cost V 2 bases and J 7 bases, with 15 bases left between them. In nucleotides, the CDR3 is TGTGCCAGCAGTTACAGCCCTAGCCTGGGGAATGAGCAGTTCTTC. As protein: CASSYSPSLGNEQFF.

The chain links TRBV7-2 to TRBJ2-3; 10 bases fit TRBD2. CDR3 length: 16 residues. Looked up from germline, CDR1 is SGHTA and CDR2 is FQGNSA. Trimming at V came to 5 bases and at J to 0 bases, leaving 5 bases not matched to a gene. CDR3 nucleotide sequence: TGTGCCAGCAGCCCGCTAGCGGGGGCGAGCACAGATACGCAGTATTTT. Its protein is CASSPLAGASTDTQYF. Using reference TRBV7-2 and TRBJ2-3 for the parts outside the CDR3, the full variable domain is GAGVSQSPSNKVTEKGKDVELRCDPISGHTALYWYRQSLGQGLEFLIYFQGNSAPDKSGLPSDRFSAERTGGSVSTLTIQRTQQEDSAVYLCASSPLAGASTDTQYFGPGTRLTVL.

The gene calls are TRBV9 and TRBJ2-7; perhaps TRBD1 as D (6 bases). V was pared by 4 bases and J by 2 bases, with 13 bases between. Germline V gene data show CDR1 as SGDLS and CDR2 as YYNGEE. This CDR3 is 14 amino acids long. This CDR3 reads CASSPSDSAYEQYF. CDR3 DNA sequence: TGTGCCAGCAGCCCCTCGGACAGCGCCTACGAGCAGTACTTC.

The chain couples TRBV29-1 to TRBJ1-2; 8 nucleotides match TRBD1. Germline V gene data show CDR1 as SQVTM and CDR2 as ANQGSEA. The CDR3 is made up of 11 amino acids. Losses at the gene ends were 5 bases for V and 7 bases for J; bases not matched to a gene: 3. The CDR3 bases are TGCAGCGTTACCGACAGGGGTGGCTACACCTTC. This sequence encodes CSVTDRGGYTF.

Details on this clone: Compared with germline, one end of the junction differs, possibly owing to a read error. This sequence joins TRBV9 and TRBJ2-5; no firm D call. Per the germline V gene, CDR1 is SGDLS and CDR2 is YYNGEE. This CDR3 comprises 12 residues. CDR3 nucleotide sequence: TGTGCCAGCAGTGTAGAACAAGAGACCCAGTACTTC. This sequence encodes CASSVEQETQYF. Complete variable domain (other parts from reference TRBV9 and TRBJ2-5): DSGVTQTPKHLITATGQRVTLRCSPRSGDLSVYWYQQSLDQGLQFLIQYYNGEERAKGNILERFSAQQFPDLHSELNLSSLELGDSALYFCASSVEQETQYFGPGTRLLVL.

The chain is built from TRBV28 and TRBJ2-7; no firm D call. The CDR3 runs 11 residues. Trimming removed 6 bases from V and 3 bases from J, with 6 bases in between. CDR1 is MDHEN, CDR2 SYDVKM, per germline. The CDR3 DNA reads as TGTGCCAGCAGCCGTAGCTACGAGCAGTACTTC. It yields the protein CASSRSYEQYF.

The CDR3 region is CASSARPPPGQGNEQYF. The CDR3 bases are TGTGCCAGCTCAGCACGCCCCCCACCGGGACAAGGGAACGAGCAGTACTTC. The V and J genes are TRBV18 and TRBJ2-7, with D possibly matching TRBD1 (6 bases). The CDR3 is 17 residues long. Per germline, CDR1 KGHSH and CDR2 LQKENI. Trimming left V 5 bases short and J 5 bases short, with 25 bases between.

The chain has TRBV10-3 and TRBJ2-7; 8 bases fit TRBD2. From germline, CDR1 is ENHRY and CDR2 SYGVKD. J lost 8 bases, V lost 3 bases, and 12 bases had no gene match. The CDR3 extends over 15 amino acids. CDR3 amino acids: CAISDLLAVPRQQYF. For the CDR3, the DNA is TGTGCCATCAGTGATCTACTAGCGGTACCTCGGCAGCAGTACTTC.

This rearrangement joins TRBV5-1 to TRBJ2-7; D could derive from TRBD1 or TRBD2 (6 bases each). The CDR3 runs to 16 residues. V shed 4 bases and J shed 2 bases, with 19 bases lying between them. Germline V gene data show CDR1 as SGHRS and CDR2 as YFSETQ. The CDR3 DNA is TGCGCCAGCAGCCCCGGGACCGGGGGCAGGGCCTACGAGCAGTACTTC. Its protein product is CASSPGTGGRAYEQYF.

The rearrangement links TRBV6-5 to TRBJ2-7; 10 nucleotides align to TRBD1. Trimming took 2 bases from V and 0 from J; bases not matched to a gene: 1. Per germline, CDR1 MNHEY and CDR2 SVGAGI. The CDR3 runs to 15 residues. In nucleotides, the CDR3 is TGTGCCAGCAGTTACGGGACAGGGGACTCCTACGAGCAGTACTTC. Its protein product is CASSYGTGDSYEQYF.

The J gene is TRBJ1-2, the V gene TRBV25-1; the D gene is possibly TRBD1 (5 bases). From germline, CDR1 is MGHDK and CDR2 SYGVNS. The V end was cut by 3 bases, the J end by 3 bases, with 14 bases between. CDR3 length: 15 residues. The CDR3 DNA reads TGTGCCAGCAGTGACCCTTCCGGGGGGTACTATGGCTACACCTTC. Amino acid sequence: CASSDPSGGYYGYTF.

The chain carries TRBV7-6 and TRBJ1-2; possibly TRBD1 for D (6 bases). Germline lookup yields CDR1 SGHVS and CDR2 FNYEAQ. The CDR3 has 15 amino acids. Trimming left V 1 base short and J 5 bases short, with 14 bases between. The CDR3 reads CASSLVVGGSYGYTF. In DNA, the CDR3 is TGTGCCAGCAGCTTAGTGGTAGGGGGGTCTTATGGCTACACCTTC.

This chain joins TRBV6-5 and TRBJ2-7; tentatively, D is TRBD2 (5 bases). V was cut by 4 bases and J by 7 bases, with 17 bases left in between. The CDR3 covers 14 residues. From germline, CDR1 is MNHEY and CDR2 SVGAGI. The CDR3 protein is CASSWAGRPGEQYF. CDR3 DNA sequence: TGTGCCAGCAGTTGGGCGGGCCGACCGGGGGAGCAGTACTTC.

The chain is built from TRBV5-6 and TRBJ2-1; tentative D call: TRBD2 (6 bases). Germline values: CDR1 SGHDT, CDR2 YYEEEE. V was shortened by 3 bases and J by 8 bases, with 18 bases between the two germline ends. The CDR3 is 15 amino acids. The CDR3: CASSSPRLGSDEQFF. The DNA of the CDR3 is TGTGCCAGCAGCTCCCCCAGACTAGGTAGCGATGAGCAGTTCTTC.

This clone was seen a handful of times. This chain links TRBV5-4 with TRBJ1-1, with a weak D call TRBD1 (5 bases). The V gene lost 0 bases and the J gene lost 7 bases, with 10 bases spanning the gap. The CDR3 is 13 residues long. Germline CDR1 SGHNT, CDR2 YYREEE (reference sequence). CDR3 amino acids: CASSLGRTLEAFF. The DNA for the CDR3 is TGTGCCAGCAGCTTGGGGAGGACACTTGAAGCTTTCTTT.